The sample holds many counts of the clone carrying this T cell receptor (beta chain). The entry originates in a study of low-dose radiotherapy and immunotherapy resistance in tumors. Study at large: Patients were treated with intravenous nivolumab at 240 mg every two weeks and were also dosed with ipilimumab at 1 mg/kg every six weeks.

Documented time point: after trial treatment. Treatment of the sample: LDRT plus nivolumab, ipilimumab, low-dose cyclophosphamide and aspirin (RACIN trial). cDNA synthesis used a TRAV/TRBV-specific primer set for both chains. For amplifying TCRs, the PCR ran for roughly 20 cycles with Phusion, which was used together with a constant-region primer and the adapter on the V primers. Each CDR3 protein is one row after TCRdb ran MiXCR on the reads. Of 45,000 or so distinct CDR3 sequences listed, 25% are singletons. The sample was PBMCs, taken after low-dose radiotherapy plus immunotherapy. The origin of this receptor is a male donor with prostate cancer.

The CDR3 region is CASTRGGGHGYTF. The DNA for the CDR3 is TGTGCCAGCACCCGAGGAGGAGGGCATGGCTACACCTTC. The J gene is TRBJ1-2, the V gene TRBV6-1, with D unclear. Deletions cut 7 bases from V and 6 bases from J, with 15 bases between. Germline lookup yields CDR1 MNHNS and CDR2 SASEGT. The CDR3 spans 13 residues.